This paragraph covers one TCR beta chain sequence. Germline values: CDR1 MNHEY, CDR2 SMNVEV (reference sequence). The V segment lost 6 bases and the J segment 10 bases; nucleotides outside the gene matches: 5. The CDR3 totals 12 residues. The data were obtained in a study of blood T cell repertoires in COVID-19. The authors' processing: Nucleated cell number was recorded as an estimate derived from reference gene primer amplification. Profiling relied on immunoSEQ multiplex PCR, and the TCRdb table lists in-frame clones only, not all of them. From that table come the V and J calls and clone size; the DNA was used to work out D and trimming. The sample yields around 100,000 clones, approximately 80% seen once.

Sequenced input: peripheral blood. The TCR comes from a man aged 60 to 69 with acute or convalescent COVID-19. The chain couples TRBV27 to TRBJ2-7; 11 bases align to TRBD2. CDR3 protein: CASRQTSGKQYV. DNA for the CDR3: TGTGCCAGCAGACAGACTAGCGGGAAACAGTACGTC.